The present entry profiles one T cell receptor beta chain with its context. Trimming pared 6 bases from V and 2 bases from J, leaving 11 bases between. This CDR3 has 13 amino acids. Looked up from germline, CDR1 is MNHEY and CDR2 is SVGAGI. The entry originates in a study of blood T cell repertoires in COVID-19. On the study more broadly: The cDNA or gDNA used as material had been derived from T cells, B-cell-depleted T cells, or PBMCs.

In the source study's methods: Reference gene primer amplification yielded estimated nucleated cell counts. Clones were read by immunoSEQ multiplex PCR, and TCRdb kept only the in-frame ones, dropping some. V, J and clone size were drawn from that table, and D and trimming were deduced from the DNA. Here the sample spans about 260,000 clones, 65% to 90% being singletons. The sequenced material came from peripheral blood. This sequence joins TRBV6-5 and TRBJ2-7, with a weak D call TRBD1 (6 bases). The source is a man aged 25 to 40 with active or convalescent COVID-19. The CDR3 nucleotides are TGTGCCAGCAGCCCACAGGGCCCCTACGAGCAGTACTTC. Translation gives CASSPQGPYEQYF.